The 27 T cell receptor beta chains listed next were all sequenced from one sample in a study of CD8 T cells in ankylosing spondylitis (TCRdb year 2017). Library prep was done by 5' RACE. The run used an Illumina HiSeq 2500. The public reads were quality trimmed at Q25 with fastp and then assembled into clones with MiXCR by TCRdb, keeping productive beta chains. CDR3 protein sequences are deduplicated, and each keeps its most common genes and DNA. The sample profile shows approximately 220,000 distinct CDR3 sequences; around 20% of them were found once. The ten largest clones add up to roughly 42% of the sample. Their antigen targets remain unknown. Summary of the overall study and its limitations: Blood from ankylosing spondylitis patients appeared to be characterized by a TCR beta motif composed of eight highly homologous amino acid variants.

Sequenced: blood, either unsorted or a sorted T cell fraction (not recorded which). All receptors come from a male donor with ankylosing spondylitis.

The rearrangement joins TRBV2 to TRBJ2-1; D call uncertain. CDR1 and CDR2 (germline): SNHLY, FYNNEI. V lost 1 base to trimming and J lost 2 bases, with 9 bases between them. The CDR3 totals 15 residues. As DNA, the CDR3 is TGTGCCAGCAGTGAAGTGGGTTCCCCCTACAATGAGCAGTTCTTC. Protein: CASSEVGSPYNEQFF.

DNA of the CDR3: TGTGCCAGCAGTTTTGGGGCTGTGGCTGGCTACACCTTC. Translated, it gives CASSFGAVAGYTF. This chain uses TRBV12-3 or TRBV12-4 with TRBJ1-2, with a weak D call TRBD1 (5 bases). The CDR3 is 13 amino acids. Trimming left V 3 bases short and J 7 bases short, with 12 bases between.

This clonotype was seen a handful of times. The rearrangement joins TRBV11-2 to TRBJ2-5; D is possibly TRBD2 (5 bases). V was clipped by 3 bases and J by 2 bases, with 13 bases between them. Germline CDR1 reads SGHAT; CDR2 reads FQNNGV. The length of the CDR3 is 15 residues. CDR3 protein: CASSFESGFQETQYF. CDR3 coding DNA: TGTGCCAGCAGCTTTGAGTCGGGATTTCAAGAGACCCAGTACTTC.

This clonotype has a handful of counts. The rearrangement uses TRBV6-2 or TRBV6-3 and TRBJ2-7; D tentatively fits TRBD1 or TRBD2 (5 bases each). CDR1 is MNHEY and CDR2 is SVGEGT in the germline V gene. V lost 8 bases and J 2 bases, leaving 13 bases between the germline ends. The CDR3 totals 13 residues. CDR3 sequence: CASGRDHPYEQYF. In DNA form, the CDR3 reads TGTGCCAGCGGTAGGGACCACCCCTACGAGCAGTACTTC.

Comment on this clonotype: One end of the junction is discordant with germline, which a read error may explain. The chain employs TRBV28 and TRBJ1-3; no clear D gene. The CDR3 is made up of 11 amino acids. Germline V lookup: CDR1 MDHEN, CDR2 SYDVKM. CDR3 region: CASSRGNAIYF. CDR3 in DNA: TGTGCCAGCAGTAGAGGAAACGCCATATATTTT. Supplemented by reference TRBV28 and TRBJ1-3, the full variable domain reads DVKVTQSSRYLVKRTGEKVFLECVQDMDHENMFWYRQDPGLGLRLIYFSYDVKMKEKGDIPEGYSVSREKKERFSLILESASTNQTSMYLCASSRGNAIYFGEGSWLTVV.

This chain joins TRBV7-3 and TRBJ2-3, with 9 bases fitting TRBD2. J gave up 4 bases and V 5 bases, and 10 bases lay outside the gene matches. CDR1 and CDR2 (germline): SGHTA, FQGTGA. The CDR3 contains 16 residues. The CDR3 nucleotides are TGTGCCAGCAGCCCGGGGCGGGGGGGAAGGTCAGATACGCAGTATTTT. Protein sequence: CASSPGRGGRSDTQYF.

The table lists this clonotype with a few counts. The rearrangement uses TRBV4-1 and TRBJ2-5; TRBD1 is a possible D gene (6 bases). Trimming stripped 2 bases from V and 3 bases from J, with 10 bases between. The length of the CDR3 is 14 residues. Germline CDR1 and CDR2: MGHRA and YSYEKL. CDR3 region: CASSQLQGEETQYF. In DNA form, the CDR3 reads TGCGCCAGCAGCCAATTACAGGGTGAAGAGACCCAGTACTTC.

CDR3 amino acids: CASSQGQGHEQFF. In DNA form, the CDR3 reads TGTGCCAGCAGCCAAGGACAGGGCCATGAGCAGTTCTTC. The chain employs TRBV4-2 and TRBJ2-1; TRBD1 aligns across 7 bases. Germline CDR1 is LGHNA and CDR2 is YNFKEQ. Trimming removed 1 base from V and 8 bases from J; junction bases left unmatched: 2. The CDR3 is 13 amino acids.

The chain has TRBV2 and TRBJ2-1; perhaps TRBD2 as D (6 bases). The CDR3 extends over 16 amino acids. CDR1 and CDR2 (germline): SNHLY, FYNNEI. Trimming stripped 3 bases from V and 2 bases from J, with 14 bases between. The CDR3 DNA is TGTGCCAGCAGTGATTTTAGCGGAGTTACCTACAATGAGCAGTTCTTC. It specifies CASSDFSGVTYNEQFF.

CDR3 sequence reads: CASSALPLGTSGYEQYF. The CDR3 DNA follows: TGTGCCAGCAGTGCTTTACCTTTAGGGACTAGCGGCTACGAGCAGTACTTC. The chain uses TRBV25-1 and TRBJ2-7; 11 positions agree with TRBD2. The CDR3 loop spans 17 amino acids. Losses at the gene ends were 4 bases for V and 3 bases for J; bases not matched to a gene: 11. CDR1 and CDR2 from the germline V gene are MGHDK and SYGVNS.

The chain joins TRBV29-1 to TRBJ1-2; tentatively, D is TRBD1 (5 bases). V dropped 2 bases and J dropped 1 base, with 8 bases sitting between them. The CDR3 totals 13 residues. Germline values: CDR1 SQVTM, CDR2 ANQGSEA. CDR3 bases: TGCAGCGTTGAAACAGGATATAACTATGGCTACACCTTC. This translates into CSVETGYNYGYTF.

In this sample, this clonotype turned up a few times. The chain has TRBV12-3 or TRBV12-4 and TRBJ2-1, with 10 bases fitting TRBD2. Trimming removed 6 bases from V and 5 bases from J; junction bases left unmatched: 13. This CDR3 region has 17 residues. CDR3: CASRPGAGTSVNNEQFF. CDR3 nucleotide sequence: TGTGCCAGCAGGCCAGGGGCCGGGACTAGCGTAAACAATGAGCAGTTCTTC.

The chain couples TRBV29-1 to TRBJ2-5; D not resolved. Germline assignment: CDR1 SQVTM and CDR2 ANQGSEA. Trimming cost V 5 bases and J 0 bases, with 10 bases left between them. The CDR3 is made up of 13 amino acids. Here the CDR3 reads CSVSRPYQETQYF. The DNA of the CDR3 is TGCAGCGTTTCACGACCTTACCAAGAGACCCAGTACTTC. Complete variable domain (other parts from reference TRBV29-1 and TRBJ2-5): SAVISQKPSRDICQRGTSLTIQCQVDSQVTMMFWYRQQPGQSLTLIATANQGSEATYESGFVIDKFPISRPNLTFSTLTVSNMSPEDSSIYLCSVSRPYQETQYFGPGTRLLVL.

This clonotype has at least ten counts. The CDR3 protein is CASSFFGTAMDEQFF. The DNA for the CDR3 is TGCGCCAGCAGCTTTTTTGGGACAGCTATGGATGAGCAGTTCTTC. The chain recombines TRBV5-1 with TRBJ2-1, with 7 bases identical to TRBD1. Germline loops: CDR1 SGHRS, CDR2 YFSETQ. The CDR3 runs 15 residues. V gave up 2 bases and J gave up 8 bases; unmatched junction bases: 10.

Points on this clonotype: The junction departs from the called germline gene at one end, perhaps through a read error. V gene TRBV7-9 combines with J gene TRBJ2-3, with 8 positions matching TRBD1. The CDR3 sequence is 14 residues long. The germline V gene has CDR1 SEHNR and CDR2 FQNEAQ (reference sequence). As DNA, the CDR3 is TGTGCCAGCAGCGCGACAGGGGTGACAGATACGCAGAATTTT. Protein: CASSATGVTDTQNF.

This sequence joins TRBV20-1 and TRBJ2-1, with a possible D match to TRBD2 (6 bases). V was clipped by 6 bases and J by 4 bases, with 19 bases between them. CDR3 length: 15 residues. CDR1 is DFQATT and CDR2 is SNEGSKA in the germline V gene (reference sequence). CDR3 nucleotides: TGCAGTGCAAACGTCTTAGCGGCGACATACAATGAGCAGTTCTTC. It translates to CSANVLAATYNEQFF.

As concerns this clonotype: This likely comes from a read error, as the CDR3 has no conserved phenylalanine or tryptophan at its end. The CDR3, as DNA: TGTGCCAGCAGCCAAGCAGGGTTGACTTCCGAGCAGTACCTC. Translating it yields CASSQAGLTSEQYL. The chain links TRBV4-2 to TRBJ2-7; D possibly corresponds to TRBD1 (5 bases). The CDR3 is 14 amino acids. V dropped 1 base and J dropped 6 bases, with 13 bases sitting between them. The germline V gene encodes CDR1 LGHNA and CDR2 YNFKEQ.

The chain couples TRBV7-2 to TRBJ1-1; weak D call: TRBD1 (5 bases). V lost 9 bases and J lost 4, with 18 bases in between. The length of the CDR3 is 14 residues. Germline V gene sequence: CDR1 SGHTA, CDR2 FQGNSA. The CDR3 reads CARTPVGLGTEAFF. CDR3 in DNA: TGTGCCAGAACTCCTGTGGGGCTAGGCACTGAAGCTTTCTTT. Based on the CDR3 plus reference TRBV7-2 and TRBJ1-1, the full variable domain is GAGVSQSPSNKVTEKGKDVELRCDPISGHTALYWYRQSLGQGLEFLIYFQGNSAPDKSGLPSDRFSAERTGGSVSTLTIQRTQQEDSAVYLCARTPVGLGTEAFFGQGTRLTVV.

The gene calls are TRBV21-1 and TRBJ1-1; the D segment call TRBD1 is taken from the table without a DNA check. TRBV21-1 is a pseudogene. This CDR3 is 15 amino acids long. In DNA, the CDR3 is TGTGCCAGCATCCGGGACAGGCCTTTTGACACTGAAGCTTTCTTT. Its protein product is CASIRDRPFDTEAFF.

This chain connects TRBV7-3 to TRBJ2-1; maybe TRBD2 (6 bases). The CDR3 loop spans 12 amino acids. Trimming left V 0 bases short and J 13 bases short, with 10 bases between. Per the germline V gene, CDR1 is SGHTA and CDR2 is FQGTGA. The CDR3 nucleotides read TGTGCCAGCAGCTTAACAGGAGGGCCCCAGTTCTTC. Protein: CASSLTGGPQFF.

This rearrangement joins TRBV19 to TRBJ2-5; D may be TRBD2 (6 bases). CDR1 is LNHDA and CDR2 is SQIVND in the germline V gene (reference sequence). The CDR3 sequence is 16 residues long. With 7 bases removed from V and 2 bases from J, the gap between germline ends came to 20 bases. CDR3 loop: CASTLTSGGGQETQYF. DNA of the CDR3: TGTGCCAGTACCCTCACAAGTGGGGGAGGACAAGAGACCCAGTACTTC.

Written as DNA, the CDR3 is TGTGCCAGCAGCTTATCTCGGGGGGGCCGGGACGAGCAGTACTTC. Protein: CASSLSRGGRDEQYF. This rearrangement joins TRBV7-9 to TRBJ2-7, with 8 bases matching TRBD2. There are 15 residues in the CDR3. V shed 2 bases, J shed 5 bases, and the junction held 8 bases outside the gene matches. Germline V gives CDR1 SEHNR, CDR2 FQNEAQ (reference sequence).

The V call is TRBV7-9, the J call TRBJ1-1, with TRBD1 matching over 7 bases. The CDR3 totals 14 residues. The germline V gene encodes CDR1 SEHNR and CDR2 FQNEAQ (reference sequence). The trim removed 1 base at V and 4 bases at J, leaving 3 bases unmatched. CDR3 loop: CASSLVTGATEAFF. CDR3 in DNA: TGTGCCAGCAGCTTAGTCACAGGGGCCACTGAAGCTTTCTTT.

The V call is TRBV6-5, the J call TRBJ2-3; TRBD2 agrees at 8 bases. The CDR3 has 16 amino acids. CDR1 is MNHEY and CDR2 is SVGAGI in the germline V gene. V dropped 1 base and J dropped 2; count of bases not matched to a gene: 5. The CDR3 protein is CASSYLSGSHTDTQYF. DNA for the CDR3: TGTGCCAGCAGTTACTTAAGCGGGAGCCACACAGATACGCAGTATTTT.

This clonotype was counted only a few times. The rearrangement joins TRBV4-3 to TRBJ2-7; D is perhaps TRBD1 or TRBD2 (5 bases each). This CDR3 has 15 amino acids. The V end was cut by 0 bases, the J end by 3 bases, with 12 bases between. Germline V gene data show CDR1 as LGHNA and CDR2 as YSLEER. The CDR3 bases are TGCGCCAGCAGCCAAGATCGGGCAGGGAGCTACGAGCAGTACTTC. Its protein product is CASSQDRAGSYEQYF.

The chain carries TRBV5-6 and TRBJ2-2; D gene ambiguous. CDR3 length equals 11 residues. Germline-derived CDR1 and CDR2 are SGHDT and YYEEEE. V lost 4 bases and J 7 bases, leaving 5 bases between the germline ends. The CDR3 coding sequence is TGTGCCAGCAGCCTCCTCGGGGAGCTGTTTTTT. It codes for CASSLLGELFF.

Only a few counts were recorded for this clonotype. The J gene is TRBJ1-2, the V gene TRBV5-1; D perhaps matches TRBD1 (5 bases). CDR1 SGHRS and CDR2 YFSETQ come from the germline V gene. With 0 bases removed from V and 0 bases from J, the gap between germline ends came to 12 bases. The length of the CDR3 is 16 residues. CDR3 sequence reads: CASSLDETVPNYGYTF. The CDR3 DNA reads TGCGCCAGCAGCTTGGACGAGACAGTACCTAACTATGGCTACACCTTC.